What follows is one T cell receptor beta chain and its context. This clonotype was recorded many times. It lacks a known antigen. Per-nucleotide qualities are absent, and no much larger clonotype sits a single base away. The TCR beta CDR3 regions were amplified from RNA transcripts. A first-round RT-PCR of the TCR CDR3 used the HTBI primer set with the Qiagen OneStep RT-PCR kit. Libraries were constructed in a second round of multiplex PCR, after which size selection and purification were performed. Paired-end sequencing of the libraries was performed with 100 bp reads on an Illumina HiSeq2000. As for how the authors treated the data: SOAPnuke was used to process the raw data, removing reads that contained adapters or uncalled bases, had a mean Phred below 15, or lacked an exact match to the constant primer or identifier. High-quality paired reads were merged with COPE v1.2.5, and unique nucleotide sequences were defined as clonotypes. MiTCR v1.1 was used to align clonotypes to the IMGT TRBV, TRBD and TRBJ reference segments. Analysis was restricted to V-J combinations with a frequency above 0.0001, which covered about 99% of repertoires. A TCS score was defined as the ratio between F50 (clonal expansion) and ExV (chaos), using BLOSUM62-based TCRdist between CDR3 peptides within each V-J. Welch's t-statistics and random forest reduced around 550 V-J features to 10 to 15, which were used in a naive Bayes classifier (R e1071). Using fastp trimming at Q25 and MiXCR clonotype assembly, TCRdb reanalyzed the public sequencing data and kept in-frame beta chains. All rows with the same CDR3 protein become a single entry with the most common DNA and genes. What appears here as the V and J calls and clone size reflects TCRdb's work, not the paper's. This sample is represented by roughly 700,000 distinct CDR3 sequences; around 16% of them were singletons. The ten top clones hold 15% of the sample.

The entry originates in a study of T cells in Graves' hyperthyroidism and ophthalmopathy (dated by TCRdb to about 2019). For the study in its entirety: Peripheral blood samples were taken at initial diagnosis, before any treatment was given. To identify TCR V-J signatures that set the groups apart, the researchers used a discovery cohort of 90 to 100 patients, made up of roughly 45 with Graves' ophthalmopathy and 57 with stable Graves' hyperthyroidism. Whether ophthalmopathy could be predicted prospectively was tested in an independent validation cohort made up of roughly 20 hyperthyroidism patients plus 17 patients who later progressed to ophthalmopathy. The 100 discovery patients were randomly divided into training and test sets at a 7:3 ratio. The study also compared thyroid tissue and blood T-cell repertoires from several Graves' hyperthyroidism patients. After blood sampling, hyperthyroidism patients were treated with methimazole at a starting dose of 30 mg daily, and ophthalmopathy patients were treated with high-dose intravenous methylprednisolone. According to the paper, TCR Vbeta CDR3 sequencing was carried out on more than 120 peripheral blood samples, which came from approximately 43 ophthalmopathy, approximately 78 hyperthyroidism and about 17 progressor patients.

Stable Graves' hyperthyroidism was defined as no progression to ophthalmopathy during 18 months of follow-up. The hyperthyroidism patients were between 18 and 65 years old and newly diagnosed, with a disease duration of less than 2 months. Patients with uncontrolled infections, other autoimmune diseases, pregnancy or lactation were excluded. Diagnoses were established on the basis of clinical symptoms, serum thyroxine and TRAb, thyroid ultrasound, and orbital computed tomography. PBMCs were separated from 10 ml of fresh peripheral blood using Ficoll-Paque density gradient centrifugation. Total RNA was extracted with Trizol reagent, and quality was checked on an Agilent 2100 Bioanalyzer. The CDR3 contains 13 residues, cysteine and phenylalanine counted. The read is trimmed to its CDR3 DNA, 39 bases read in frame from base 1. Between the V and J ends, shortened by 1 base and 6 bases respectively, the junction contains 9 bases. The germline V gene (reference sequence) sets CDR1 to LGHDT and CDR2 to YNNKEL.

Paper-wide results and their limitations: No statistical method was used to set the sample size in advance, and investigators knew the group allocation. Blood samples also contained most of the expanded thyroid clonotypes (frequency above 0.001), which suggests that blood repertoires may reflect thyroid immune responses. In validation, the model predicted progression to ophthalmopathy with 65% to 71% sensitivity and approximately 78% specificity, a median of approximately 6.5 months before onset. In cross-validation, a model built on a 13 V-J signature told ophthalmopathy apart from stable hyperthyroidism with just under 90% sensitivity and around 84% specificity, and in testing the same model reached 80%/75%.

Recombination connected TRBV3-1 to TRBJ1-1, with no reliable assignment of the D segment. This clonotype originated in a man in his forties or fifties with Graves' hyperthyroidism. Sequencing was performed on blood. In nucleotides, the sequence is TGTGCCAGCAGCCAAGGGGCGTTAGCTGAAGCTTTCTTT. It encodes CASSQGALAEAFF. The CDR3, completed at both ends by the reference TRBV3-1 and TRBJ1-1 genes, gives the full variable domain DTAVSQTPKYLVTQMGNDKSIKCEQNLGHDTMYWYKQDSKKFLKIMFSYNNKELIINETVPNRFSPKSPDKAHLNLHINSLELGDSAVYFCASSQGALAEAFFGQGTRLTVV.